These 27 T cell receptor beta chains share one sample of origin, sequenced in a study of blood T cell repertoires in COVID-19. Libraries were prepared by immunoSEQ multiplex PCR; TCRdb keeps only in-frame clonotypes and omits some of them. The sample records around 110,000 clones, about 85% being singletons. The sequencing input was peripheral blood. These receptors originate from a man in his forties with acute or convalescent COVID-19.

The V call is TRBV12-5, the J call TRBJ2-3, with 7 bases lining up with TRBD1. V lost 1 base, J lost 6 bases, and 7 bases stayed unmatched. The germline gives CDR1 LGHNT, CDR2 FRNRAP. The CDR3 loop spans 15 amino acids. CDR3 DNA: TGTGCTAGTGGTTTGGGTCGACAGGGCCTGGATACGCAGTATTTT. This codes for CASGLGRQGLDTQYF.

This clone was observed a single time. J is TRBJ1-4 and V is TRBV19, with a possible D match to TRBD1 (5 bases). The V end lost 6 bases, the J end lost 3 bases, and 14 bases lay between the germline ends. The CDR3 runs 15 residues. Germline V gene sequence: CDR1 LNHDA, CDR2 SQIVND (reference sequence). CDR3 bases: TGTGCCAGTAGAGCCCGGGGAGGGGCTAATGAAAAACTGTTTTTT. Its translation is CASRARGGANEKLFF.

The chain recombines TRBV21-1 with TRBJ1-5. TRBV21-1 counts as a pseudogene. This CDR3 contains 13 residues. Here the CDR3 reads CASSKRGNQPQHF. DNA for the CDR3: TGTGCCAGCAGCAAGCGTGGCAATCAGCCCCAGCATTTT.

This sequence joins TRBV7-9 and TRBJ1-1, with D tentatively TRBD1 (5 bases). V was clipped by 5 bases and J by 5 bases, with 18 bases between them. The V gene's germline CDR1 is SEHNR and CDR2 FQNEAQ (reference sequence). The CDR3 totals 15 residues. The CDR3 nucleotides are TGTGCCAGCAGCCCAAGACAGTCCCCGAGAACTGAAGCTTTCTTT. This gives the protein CASSPRQSPRTEAFF.

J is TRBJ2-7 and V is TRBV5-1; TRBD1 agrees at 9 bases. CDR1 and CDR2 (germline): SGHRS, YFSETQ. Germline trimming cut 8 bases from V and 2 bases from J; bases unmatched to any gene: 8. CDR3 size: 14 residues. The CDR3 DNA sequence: TGCGCCAGTTTGCCGGGACAGGGACCCTACGAGCAGTACTTC. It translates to CASLPGQGPYEQYF.

CDR3 amino acids: CASSLDRVADTQYF. The CDR3 DNA follows: TGTGCCAGCTCGCTGGACAGGGTCGCAGATACGCAGTATTTT. The rearrangement links TRBV18 to TRBJ2-3; 8 bases align to TRBD1. From germline, CDR1 is KGHSH and CDR2 LQKENI. V lost 6 bases and J lost 4; bases outside the gene matches: 6. The CDR3 totals 14 residues.

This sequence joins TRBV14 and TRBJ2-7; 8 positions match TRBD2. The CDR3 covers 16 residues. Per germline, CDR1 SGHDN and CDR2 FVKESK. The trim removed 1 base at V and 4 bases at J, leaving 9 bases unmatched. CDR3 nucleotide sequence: TGTGCCAGCAGCCAAGTCGGGACTAGTCGAATTTACGAGCAGTACTTC. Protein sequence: CASSQVGTSRIYEQYF. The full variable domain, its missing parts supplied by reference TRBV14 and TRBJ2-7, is EAGVTQFPSHSVIEKGQTVTLRCDPISGHDNLYWYRRVMGKEIKFLLHFVKESKQDESGMPNNRFLAERTGGTYSTLKVQPAELEDSGVYFCASSQVGTSRIYEQYFGPGTRLTVT.

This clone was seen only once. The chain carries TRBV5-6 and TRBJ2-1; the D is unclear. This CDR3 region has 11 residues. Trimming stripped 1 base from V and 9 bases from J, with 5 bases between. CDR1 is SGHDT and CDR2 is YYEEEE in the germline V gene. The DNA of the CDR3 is TGTGCCAGCAGCTTGCAGTCTGAGCAGTTCTTC. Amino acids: CASSLQSEQFF.

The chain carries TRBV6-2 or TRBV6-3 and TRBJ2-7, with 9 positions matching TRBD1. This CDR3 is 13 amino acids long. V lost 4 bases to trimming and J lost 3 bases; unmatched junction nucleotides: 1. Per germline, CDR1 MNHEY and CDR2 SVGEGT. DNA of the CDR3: TGTGCCAGCAGTTGGGGACAGGGCTACGAGCAGTACTTC. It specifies CASSWGQGYEQYF.

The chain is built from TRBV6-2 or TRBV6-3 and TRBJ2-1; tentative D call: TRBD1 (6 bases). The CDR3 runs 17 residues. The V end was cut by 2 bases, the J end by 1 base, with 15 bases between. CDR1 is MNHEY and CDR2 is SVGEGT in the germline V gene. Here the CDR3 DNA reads TGTGCCAGCAGTTACCCACAGGGACGGAGGTCCTACAATGAGCAGTTCTTC. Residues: CASSYPQGRRSYNEQFF.

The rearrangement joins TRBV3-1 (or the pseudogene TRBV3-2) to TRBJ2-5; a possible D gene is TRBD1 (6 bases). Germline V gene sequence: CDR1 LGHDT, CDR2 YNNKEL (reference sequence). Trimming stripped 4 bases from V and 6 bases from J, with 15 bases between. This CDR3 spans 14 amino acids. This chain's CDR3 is CASSRFQGKKTQYF. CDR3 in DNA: TGTGCCAGCAGCCGGTTTCAGGGGAAGAAGACCCAGTACTTC.

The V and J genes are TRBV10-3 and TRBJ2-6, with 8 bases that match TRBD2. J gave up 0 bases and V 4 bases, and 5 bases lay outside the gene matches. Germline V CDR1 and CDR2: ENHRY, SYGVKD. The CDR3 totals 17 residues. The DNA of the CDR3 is TGTGCCATCAGTGCGGGACTAGGGGTCTCTGGGGCCAACGTCCTGACTTTC. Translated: CAISAGLGVSGANVLTF.

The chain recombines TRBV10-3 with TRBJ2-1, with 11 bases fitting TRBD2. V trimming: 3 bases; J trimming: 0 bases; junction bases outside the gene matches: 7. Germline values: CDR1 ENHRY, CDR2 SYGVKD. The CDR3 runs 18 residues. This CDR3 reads CAISDGTSGPSSYNEQFF. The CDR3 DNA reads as TGTGCCATCAGTGACGGGACTAGCGGCCCAAGCTCCTACAATGAGCAGTTCTTC.

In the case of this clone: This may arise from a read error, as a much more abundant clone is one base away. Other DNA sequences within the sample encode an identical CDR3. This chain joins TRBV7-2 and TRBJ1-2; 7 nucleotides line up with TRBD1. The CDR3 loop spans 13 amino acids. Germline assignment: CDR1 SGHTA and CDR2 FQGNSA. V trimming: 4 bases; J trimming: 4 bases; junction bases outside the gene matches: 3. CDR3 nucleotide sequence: TGTGCCAGCAGCTCCAGACAGGGCTATGGCTACACCTTC. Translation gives CASSSRQGYGYTF.

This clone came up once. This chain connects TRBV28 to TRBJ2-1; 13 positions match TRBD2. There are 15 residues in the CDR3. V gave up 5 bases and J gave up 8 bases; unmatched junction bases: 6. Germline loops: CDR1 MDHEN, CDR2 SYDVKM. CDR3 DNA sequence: TGTGCCAGCAGTCCCTGGACTAGCGGGAGTGATGAGCAGTTCTTC. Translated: CASSPWTSGSDEQFF.

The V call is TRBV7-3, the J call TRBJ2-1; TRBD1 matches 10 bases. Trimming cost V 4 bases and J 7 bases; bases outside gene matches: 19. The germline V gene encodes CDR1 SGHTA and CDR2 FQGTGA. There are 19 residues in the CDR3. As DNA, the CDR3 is TGTGCCAGCAGCTCATTACCGGGACAGGGGTTGGGGGTGAGGAATGAGCAGTTCTTC. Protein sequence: CASSSLPGQGLGVRNEQFF.

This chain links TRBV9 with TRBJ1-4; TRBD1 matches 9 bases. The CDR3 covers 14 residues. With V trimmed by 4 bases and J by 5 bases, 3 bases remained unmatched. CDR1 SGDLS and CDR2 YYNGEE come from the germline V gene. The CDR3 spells CASSRGTGNEKLFF. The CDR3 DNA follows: TGTGCCAGCAGCAGAGGGACAGGGAATGAAAAACTGTTTTTT.

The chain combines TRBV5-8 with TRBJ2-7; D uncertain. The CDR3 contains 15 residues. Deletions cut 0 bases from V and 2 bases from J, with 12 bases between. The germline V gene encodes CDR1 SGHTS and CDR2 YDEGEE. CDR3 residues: CASSLEPAGTYEQYF. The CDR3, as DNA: TGTGCCAGCAGCTTGGAACCGGCAGGTACCTACGAGCAGTACTTC.

CDR3 coding DNA: TGTGCCAGCAGTCGACAGTCTGGAAACACCATATATTTT. Its translation: CASSRQSGNTIYF. The chain has TRBV12-3 or TRBV12-4 and TRBJ1-3; D is perhaps TRBD1 (5 bases). V was pared by 5 bases and J by 1 base, with 6 bases between. The length of the CDR3 is 13 residues.

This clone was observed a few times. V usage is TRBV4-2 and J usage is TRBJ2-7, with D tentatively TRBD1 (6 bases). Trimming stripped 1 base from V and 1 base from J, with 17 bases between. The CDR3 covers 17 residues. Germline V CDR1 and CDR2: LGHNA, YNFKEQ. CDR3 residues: CASSQAPQGIESYEQYF. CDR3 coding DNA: TGTGCCAGCAGCCAAGCTCCACAGGGAATCGAGTCCTACGAGCAGTACTTC.

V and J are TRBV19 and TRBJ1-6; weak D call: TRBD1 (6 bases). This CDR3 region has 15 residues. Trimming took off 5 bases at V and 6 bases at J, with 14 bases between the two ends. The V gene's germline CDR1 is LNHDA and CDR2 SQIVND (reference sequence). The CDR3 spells CASSPQTGPNSPLHF. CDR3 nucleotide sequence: TGTGCCAGTAGTCCACAGACAGGACCTAATTCACCCCTCCACTTT. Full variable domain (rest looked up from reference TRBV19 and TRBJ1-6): DGGITQSPKYLFRKEGQNVTLSCEQNLNHDAMYWYRQDPGQGLRLIYYSQIVNDFQKGDIAEGYSVSREKKESFPLTVTSAQKNPTAFYLCASSPQTGPNSPLHFGNGTRLTVT.

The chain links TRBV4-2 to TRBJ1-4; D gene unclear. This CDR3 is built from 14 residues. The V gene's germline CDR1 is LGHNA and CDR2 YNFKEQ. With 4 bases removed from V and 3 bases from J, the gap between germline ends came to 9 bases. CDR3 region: CASSPPGSNEKLFF. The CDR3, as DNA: TGTGCCAGCAGCCCCCCGGGATCTAATGAAAAACTGTTTTTT.

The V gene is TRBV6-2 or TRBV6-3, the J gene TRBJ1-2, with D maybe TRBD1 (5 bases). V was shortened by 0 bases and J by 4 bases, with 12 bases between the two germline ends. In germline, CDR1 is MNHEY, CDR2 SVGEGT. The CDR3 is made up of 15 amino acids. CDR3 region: CASSYSKGHSYGYTF. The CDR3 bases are TGTGCCAGCAGTTACTCGAAAGGACATAGCTATGGCTACACCTTC.

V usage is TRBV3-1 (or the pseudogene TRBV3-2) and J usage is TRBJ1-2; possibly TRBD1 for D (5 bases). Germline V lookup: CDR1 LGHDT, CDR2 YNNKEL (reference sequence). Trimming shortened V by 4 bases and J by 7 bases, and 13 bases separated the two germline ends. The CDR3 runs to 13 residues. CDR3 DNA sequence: TGTGCCAGCAGCCTGTCGACAGCCCGTGGCTACACCTTC. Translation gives CASSLSTARGYTF.

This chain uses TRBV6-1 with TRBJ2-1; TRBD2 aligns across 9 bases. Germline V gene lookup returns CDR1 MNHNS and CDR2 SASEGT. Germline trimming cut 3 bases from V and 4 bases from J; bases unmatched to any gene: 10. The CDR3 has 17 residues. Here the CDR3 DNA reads TGTGCCAGCAGTGACCCGGTTGGCGGGGGGGTGTACAATGAGCAGTTCTTC. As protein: CASSDPVGGGVYNEQFF.

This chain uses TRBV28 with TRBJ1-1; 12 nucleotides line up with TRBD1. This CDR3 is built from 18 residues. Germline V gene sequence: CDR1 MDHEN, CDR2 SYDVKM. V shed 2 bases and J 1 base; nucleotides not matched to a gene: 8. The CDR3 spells CASSLGTGGLGKNTEAFF. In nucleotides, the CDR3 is TGTGCCAGCAGTTTAGGGACAGGGGGCCTAGGAAAGAACACTGAAGCTTTCTTT.

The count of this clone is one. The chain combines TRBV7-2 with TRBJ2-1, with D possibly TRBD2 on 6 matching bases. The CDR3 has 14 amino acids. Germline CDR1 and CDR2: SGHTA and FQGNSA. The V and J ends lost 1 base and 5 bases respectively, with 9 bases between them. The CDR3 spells CASSLVGSHNEQFF. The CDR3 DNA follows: TGTGCCAGCAGCTTAGTCGGGAGCCACAATGAGCAGTTCTTC.